These 27 T cell receptor beta chains share one sample of origin, sequenced in a study of T cells in Graves' hyperthyroidism and ophthalmopathy. TCR beta CDR3 regions were amplified from RNA transcripts. The HTBI set primed first-round TCR CDR3 RT-PCR. TCRdb re-called the multiplex PCR reads with MiXCR, one entry per CDR3 protein. The sample has some 200,000 distinct CDR3 sequences; approximately 17% are singletons. Sequencing used blood. All receptors come from a man in his fifties or sixties with Graves' hyperthyroidism.

The chain links TRBV19 to TRBJ2-1; 11 bases agree with TRBD2. V trimming: 8 bases; J trimming: 10 bases; junction bases outside the gene matches: 16. CDR1 and CDR2 (germline): LNHDA, SQIVND (reference sequence). The CDR3 contains 16 residues. The CDR3 sequence is CASGRLAGYKGPEQFF. The DNA of the CDR3 is TGTGCCAGTGGGAGACTAGCGGGGTATAAGGGACCCGAGCAGTTCTTC.

This clonotype was observed a handful of times. The genes are TRBV6-5 and TRBJ2-3, with TRBD1 identical over 7 bases. V dropped 2 bases and J dropped 8; count of bases not matched to a gene: 4. The CDR3 extends over 13 amino acids. CDR1 is MNHEY, CDR2 SVGAGI, per germline. The CDR3 DNA reads as TGTGCCAGCAGTTACCGGGACAGTTTTACGCAGTATTTT. Translating gives CASSYRDSFTQYF.

The chain combines TRBV28 with TRBJ1-2; D possibly corresponds to TRBD1 (6 bases). CDR3 length equals 14 residues. Trimming removed 4 bases at V and 1 base at J, with 10 bases between. Looked up from germline, CDR1 is MDHEN and CDR2 is SYDVKM. The CDR3 loop reads CASSSRGNNYGYTF. In nucleotides, the CDR3 is TGTGCCAGCAGTTCCAGGGGCAATAACTATGGCTACACCTTC.

V usage is TRBV19 and J usage is TRBJ2-3; D may correspond to TRBD1 or TRBD2 (5 bases each). The germline V and J ends were trimmed by 3 bases and 2 bases, with 12 bases remaining between them. Germline V gene sequence: CDR1 LNHDA, CDR2 SQIVND (reference sequence). CDR3 length: 15 residues. The CDR3 spells CASSMVWGTTDTQYF. CDR3 in DNA: TGTGCCAGTAGTATGGTTTGGGGGACCACAGATACGCAGTATTTT.

This clonotype was found a few times. The rearrangement links TRBV9 to TRBJ2-7; the D is unclear. Trimming removed 1 base from V and 1 base from J, with 6 bases in between. Germline V gene sequence: CDR1 SGDLS, CDR2 YYNGEE. The CDR3 contains 13 residues. CDR3 bases: TGTGCCAGCAGCGTAAGTACGTCCTACGAGCAGTACTTC. Translated: CASSVSTSYEQYF.

This clonotype came up many times. The chain carries TRBV27 and TRBJ2-2; 8 nucleotides agree with TRBD2. Germline CDR1 reads MNHEY; CDR2 reads SMNVEV (reference sequence). This CDR3 comprises 16 residues. The V and J ends lost 5 bases and 6 bases, in that order; junction bases with no gene match: 11. CDR3 in amino acids: CASSPPIVAGPGELFF. The CDR3 region has the DNA TGTGCCAGCAGTCCACCGATAGTAGCGGGACCCGGGGAGCTGTTTTTT.

This clonotype was recorded many times. The chain joins TRBV7-9 to TRBJ2-7; no clear D gene. Germline assignment: CDR1 SEHNR and CDR2 FQNEAQ (reference sequence). V gave up 2 bases and J gave up 2 bases, with 10 bases separating them. The CDR3 is 14 amino acids. The DNA for the CDR3 is TGTGCCAGCAGCTTAATGATAGGGCCCTACGAGCAGTACTTC. Protein sequence: CASSLMIGPYEQYF.

The chain links TRBV20-1 to TRBJ1-5, with TRBD1 as a possible D gene (5 bases). The CDR3 loop spans 13 amino acids. CDR1 DFQATT and CDR2 SNEGSKA come from the germline V gene (reference sequence). Trimming pared 5 bases from V and 3 bases from J, leaving 11 bases between. The CDR3 reads CSALRQSNQPQHF. The CDR3 DNA reads TGCAGTGCTTTACGACAGTCCAATCAGCCCCAGCATTTT.

Worth noting for this clonotype: A much larger clonotype is one base distant, so this may be a read error. The chain has TRBV20-1 and TRBJ1-5; a possible D gene is TRBD1 (5 bases). V lost 1 base, J lost 3 bases, and 10 bases lay in between. Germline V gives CDR1 DFQATT, CDR2 SNEGSKA (reference sequence). CDR3 length: 14 residues. DNA for the CDR3: TGCAGTGCTAGAGTCGGGGGGACCAATCAGCCCCAGCATTTT. Translated: CSARVGGTNQPQHF.

This clonotype was found a few times. V and J are TRBV5-5 and TRBJ1-2; 7 bases are shared with TRBD1. Germline loops: CDR1 SGHKS, CDR2 YYEKEE (reference sequence). V gave up 0 bases and J gave up 7 bases; unmatched junction bases: 6. The CDR3 covers 14 residues. CDR3 sequence (DNA): TGTGCCAGCAGCTTGGAACAGGGGCATGGTGGCTACACCTTC. Residues: CASSLEQGHGGYTF. Based on the CDR3 plus reference TRBV5-5 and TRBJ1-2, the full variable domain is DAGVTQSPTHLIKTRGQQVTLRCSPISGHKSVSWYQQVLGQGPQFIFQYYEKEERGRGNFPDRFSARQFPNYSSELNVNALLLGDSALYLCASSLEQGHGGYTFGSGTRLTVV.

There are a few counts of this clonotype. V is TRBV7-3 and J is TRBJ2-2; weak D call: TRBD2 (5 bases). CDR3 length: 13 residues. The germline V gene has CDR1 SGHTA and CDR2 FQGTGA. V was trimmed by 5 bases and J by 4 bases, leaving 8 bases between them. CDR3 protein: CASSVGLTGELFF. In DNA form, the CDR3 reads TGTGCCAGCAGCGTCGGACTCACCGGGGAGCTGTTTTTT.

Ten or more counts support this clonotype. The V call is TRBV20-1, the J call TRBJ2-7; D call uncertain. Germline V lookup: CDR1 DFQATT, CDR2 SNEGSKA (reference sequence). CDR3 length equals 11 residues. The V end lost 5 bases, the J end lost 3 bases, and 8 bases lay between the germline ends. CDR3 loop: CSAGRNYEQYF. The DNA of the CDR3 is TGCAGTGCTGGACGGAACTACGAGCAGTACTTC.

V gene TRBV7-2 combines with J gene TRBJ2-5; D is perhaps TRBD1 (6 bases). V gave up 8 bases and J gave up 5 bases, with 18 bases separating them. This CDR3 comprises 14 residues. The germline V gene has CDR1 SGHTA and CDR2 FQGNSA. CDR3 in amino acids: CASGPGQIVETQYF. The CDR3 nucleotides are TGTGCCAGCGGCCCAGGACAGATTGTGGAGACCCAGTACTTC.

This clonotype appeared many times. V gene TRBV11-2 combines with J gene TRBJ2-1; no firm D call. This CDR3 is 17 amino acids long. V lost 5 bases and J lost 0, with 17 bases in between. Germline CDR1 and CDR2: SGHAT and FQNNGV. The chain's CDR3 is CASSKGSLTSSYNEQFF. CDR3 bases: TGTGCCAGCAGCAAGGGCTCATTAACGAGCTCCTACAATGAGCAGTTCTTC.

This clonotype was seen ten or more times. The chain recombines TRBV2 with TRBJ2-5, with 8 bases matching TRBD1. CDR3 length: 14 residues. Per the germline V gene, CDR1 is SNHLY and CDR2 is FYNNEI. The junction had 8 bases not matched to a gene; V was cut back by 4 bases and J by 7 bases. The CDR3 DNA reads TGTGCCAGCAGTGGGGACAGGCTCGTGTTGACCCAGTACTTC. Amino acids: CASSGDRLVLTQYF. Looking up the rest from reference TRBV2 and TRBJ2-5 gives the full variable domain: EPEVTQTPSHQVTQMGQEVILRCVPISNHLYFYWYRQILGQKVEFLVSFYNNEISEKSEIFDDQFSVERPDGSNFTLKIRSTKLEDSAMYFCASSGDRLVLTQYFGPGTRLLVL.

Of note for this clonotype: Mismatch with germline at one junction end may stem from a read error. This chain links TRBV7-7 with TRBJ2-2; no clear D. Germline V gene lookup returns CDR1 SSHAT and CDR2 FNYEAQ (reference sequence). This CDR3 is built from 13 residues. As DNA, the CDR3 is TGTGCTAGCAGCTCCAATCCGGCCGGGGAGCTGTTTTTT. As protein: CASSSNPAGELFF.

This clonotype was recorded many times. The chain recombines TRBV10-3 with TRBJ2-7, with D tentatively TRBD1 (6 bases). Germline CDR1 and CDR2: ENHRY and SYGVKD. This CDR3 has 12 residues. The V end was cut by 6 bases, the J end by 5 bases, with 11 bases between. This CDR3 reads CAIRQGGHEQYF. The DNA of the CDR3 is TGTGCCATCAGACAGGGTGGCCACGAGCAGTACTTC.

This clonotype was counted ten times or more. V usage is TRBV12-3 or TRBV12-4 and J usage is TRBJ2-7; the D gene is possibly TRBD2 (6 bases). This CDR3 comprises 13 residues. The germline V and J ends were trimmed by 3 bases and 6 bases, with 12 bases remaining between them. CDR3 sequence: CASSFRRAGEQYF. CDR3 nucleotides: TGTGCCAGCAGTTTTCGGAGGGCAGGCGAGCAGTACTTC.

This clonotype appeared many times. The genes are TRBV28 and TRBJ1-2; 8 bases fit TRBD1. The CDR3 runs to 15 residues. The ends lost 6 bases at V and 1 base at J; junction bases unmatched: 7. Germline CDR1 reads MDHEN; CDR2 reads SYDVKM. This chain's CDR3 is CASSPRDRYNYGYTF. DNA for the CDR3: TGTGCCAGCAGCCCCCGGGACAGGTATAACTATGGCTACACCTTC.

This clonotype was counted between two and nine times. The chain carries TRBV4-1 and TRBJ2-7, with 9 bases identical to TRBD1. Per the germline V gene, CDR1 is MGHRA and CDR2 is YSYEKL. Germline trimming cut 1 base from V and 5 bases from J; bases unmatched to any gene: 6. The CDR3 runs 15 residues. Written as DNA, the CDR3 is TGCGCCAGCAGCCAAGCGGGACAGGGAAGCGACGAGCAGTACTTC. This sequence encodes CASSQAGQGSDEQYF.

This clonotype has only a few counts. The genes are TRBV9 and TRBJ2-2; maybe TRBD1 (6 bases). CDR1 SGDLS and CDR2 YYNGEE come from the germline V gene. Trimming took off 0 bases at V and 2 bases at J, with 26 bases between the two ends. This CDR3 has 21 residues. The CDR3 sequence: CASSVGIYGGSIRANTGELFF. CDR3 in DNA: TGTGCCAGCAGCGTAGGAATTTATGGGGGCTCCATTCGCGCTAACACCGGGGAGCTGTTTTTT.

In its sample, this clonotype was seen many times. The chain is built from TRBV11-3 and TRBJ2-1; 8 nucleotides agree with TRBD2. Trimming cost V 4 bases and J 6 bases; bases outside gene matches: 5. The CDR3 runs to 14 residues. The germline gives CDR1 SGHNT, CDR2 YENEEA. CDR3 bases: TGTGCCAGCAGCTACGGACTAGCTCGCAATGAGCAGTTCTTC. Its protein is CASSYGLARNEQFF. The whole variable domain, filled in from reference TRBV11-3 and TRBJ2-1, reads EAGVVQSPRYKIIEKKQPVAFWCNPISGHNTLYWYLQNLGQGPELLIRYENEEAVDDSQLPKDRFSAERLKGVDSTLKIQPAELGDSAVYLCASSYGLARNEQFFGPGTRLTVL.

The sample holds many counts of this clonotype. The chain has TRBV20-1 and TRBJ2-3; D is undetermined. CDR1 is DFQATT, CDR2 SNEGSKA, per germline (reference sequence). V lost 3 bases and J 0 bases, leaving 4 bases between the germline ends. The CDR3 has 12 amino acids. The CDR3 sequence: CSASLSTDTQYF. The DNA for the CDR3 is TGCAGTGCTAGTCTAAGCACAGATACGCAGTATTTT.

This chain uses TRBV6-9 with TRBJ2-2, with 9 positions matching TRBD1. V lost 4 bases to trimming and J lost 7 bases; unmatched junction nucleotides: 4. CDR3 length: 14 amino acids. In germline, CDR1 is MNHGY, CDR2 SVAAGI. CDR3 residues: CASSWTGAGGELFF. CDR3 bases: TGTGCCAGCAGTTGGACAGGGGCTGGCGGGGAGCTGTTTTTT.

Remarks on this clonotype: Germline is not matched at one junction end, which may reflect a read error. The chain combines TRBV2 with TRBJ1-3, with D unresolved. Germline V CDR1 and CDR2: SNHLY, FYNNEI. CDR3 length equals 16 residues. CDR3 bases: TGTGTCAGCAGTGAACAAGTTGGCAGCTCTGGAAACACCATATATTTT. This translates into CVSSEQVGSSGNTIYF.

This clonotype was counted ten times or more. This chain joins TRBV11-2 and TRBJ2-1; unclear D gene. Deletions cut 5 bases from V and 0 bases from J, with 11 bases between. The CDR3 has 15 amino acids. Per germline, CDR1 SGHAT and CDR2 FQNNGV. Written as DNA, the CDR3 is TGTGCCAGCAGCCCGCCCGTGGCCTCCTACAATGAGCAGTTCTTC. Its translation: CASSPPVASYNEQFF.

This clonotype was observed at least ten times. The chain has TRBV27 and TRBJ1-1, with D perhaps TRBD1 (6 bases). V was trimmed by 0 bases and J by 3 bases, leaving 14 bases between them. CDR3 length: 16 residues. The germline V gene encodes CDR1 MNHEY and CDR2 SMNVEV (reference sequence). CDR3 nucleotides: TGTGCCAGCAGTTTATCAGGGGGGGGTTCTTACACTGAAGCTTTCTTT. It translates to CASSLSGGGSYTEAFF.